This T cell receptor (beta chain) was sequenced during a study of T cells expressing NK-cell markers. TCRdb reprocessed the 5' RACE reads and stores each CDR3 protein as one record, lacking DNA. Its table lists 350,000 to 450,000 distinct CDR3 sequences. CDR3 length: 15 amino acids. In germline, CDR1 is SGHKS, CDR2 YYEKEE (reference sequence). Sequenced input: blood T cells: a sorted CD56 or NKG2C T cell subset, CD4+ or CD8+ T cells, or bulk PBMC T cells (not recorded which). This TCR came from a man aged 18-75 years in good health. The rearrangement uses TRBV5-5 and TRBJ2-2; TCRdb's D call of TRBD1 is untestable without DNA. This CDR3 is CASSLGDRETGELFF.